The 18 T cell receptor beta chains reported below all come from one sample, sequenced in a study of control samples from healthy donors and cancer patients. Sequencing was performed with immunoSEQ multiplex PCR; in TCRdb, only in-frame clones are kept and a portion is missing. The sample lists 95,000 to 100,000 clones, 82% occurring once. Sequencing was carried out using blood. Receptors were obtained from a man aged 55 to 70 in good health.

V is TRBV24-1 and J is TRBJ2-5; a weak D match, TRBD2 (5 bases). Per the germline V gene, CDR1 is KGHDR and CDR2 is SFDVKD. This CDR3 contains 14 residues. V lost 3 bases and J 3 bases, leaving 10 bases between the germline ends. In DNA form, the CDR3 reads TGTGCCACCAGTGATCGGACTGGCAAAGAGACCCAGTACTTC. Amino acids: CATSDRTGKETQYF.

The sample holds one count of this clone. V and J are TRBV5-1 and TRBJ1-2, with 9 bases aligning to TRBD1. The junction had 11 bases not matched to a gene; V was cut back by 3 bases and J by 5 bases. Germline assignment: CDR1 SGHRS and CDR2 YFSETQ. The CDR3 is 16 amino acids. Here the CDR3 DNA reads TGCGCCAGCAGCTGGGGGGATCTCGGACAGGGGTATGGCTACACCTTC. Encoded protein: CASSWGDLGQGYGYTF.

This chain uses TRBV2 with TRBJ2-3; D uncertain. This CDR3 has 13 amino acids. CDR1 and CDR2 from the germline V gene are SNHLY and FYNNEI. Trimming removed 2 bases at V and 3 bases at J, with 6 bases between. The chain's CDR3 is CASSETATDTQYF. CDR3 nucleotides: TGTGCCAGCAGTGAAACAGCGACAGATACGCAGTATTTT.

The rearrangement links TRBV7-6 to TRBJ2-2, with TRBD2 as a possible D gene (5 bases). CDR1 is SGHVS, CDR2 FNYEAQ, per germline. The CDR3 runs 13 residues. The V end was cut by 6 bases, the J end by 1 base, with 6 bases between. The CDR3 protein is CASRAGNTGELFF. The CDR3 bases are TGTGCCAGCAGGGCGGGGAACACCGGGGAGCTGTTTTTT. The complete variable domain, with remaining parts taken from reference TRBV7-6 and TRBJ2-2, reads GAGVSQSPRYKVTKRGQDVALRCDPISGHVSLYWYRQALGQGPEFLTYFNYEAQQDKSGLPNDRFSAERPEGSISTLTIQRTEQRDSAMYRCASRAGNTGELFFGEGSRLTVL.

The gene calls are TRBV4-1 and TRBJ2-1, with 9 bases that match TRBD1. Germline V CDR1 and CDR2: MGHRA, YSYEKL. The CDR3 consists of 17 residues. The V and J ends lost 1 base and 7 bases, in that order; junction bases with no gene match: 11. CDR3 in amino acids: CASSQANFGQGRNEQFF. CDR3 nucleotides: TGCGCCAGCAGCCAAGCAAATTTCGGACAGGGGAGGAATGAGCAGTTCTTC.

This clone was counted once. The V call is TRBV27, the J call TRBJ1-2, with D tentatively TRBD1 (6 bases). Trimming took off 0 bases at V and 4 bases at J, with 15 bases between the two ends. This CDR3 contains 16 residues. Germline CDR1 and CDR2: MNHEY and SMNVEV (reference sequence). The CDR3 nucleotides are TGTGCCAGCAGTTTATCGTTGGGGGCGACTGCCTATGGCTACACCTTC. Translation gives CASSLSLGATAYGYTF.

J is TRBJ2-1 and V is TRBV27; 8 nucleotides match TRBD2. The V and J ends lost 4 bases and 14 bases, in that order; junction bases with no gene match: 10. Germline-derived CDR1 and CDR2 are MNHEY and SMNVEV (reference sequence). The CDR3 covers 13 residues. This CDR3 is CASSSGGTPWKFF. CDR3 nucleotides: TGTGCCAGCAGTTCGGGAGGGACACCATGGAAGTTCTTC.

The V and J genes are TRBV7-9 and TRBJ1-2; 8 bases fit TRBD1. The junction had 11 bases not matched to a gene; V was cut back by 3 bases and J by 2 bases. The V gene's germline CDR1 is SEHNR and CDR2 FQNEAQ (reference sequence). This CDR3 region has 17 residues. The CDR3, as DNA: TGTGCCAGCAGCTTTTTTCCGAGACAGGGGATAAACTATGGCTACACCTTC. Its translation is CASSFFPRQGINYGYTF.

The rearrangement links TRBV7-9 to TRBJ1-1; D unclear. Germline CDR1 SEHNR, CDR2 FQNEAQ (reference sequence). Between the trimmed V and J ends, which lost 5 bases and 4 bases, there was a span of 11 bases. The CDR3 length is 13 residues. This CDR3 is CASSPAGGTEAFF. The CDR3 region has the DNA TGTGCCAGCAGCCCCGCGGGAGGCACTGAAGCTTTCTTT.

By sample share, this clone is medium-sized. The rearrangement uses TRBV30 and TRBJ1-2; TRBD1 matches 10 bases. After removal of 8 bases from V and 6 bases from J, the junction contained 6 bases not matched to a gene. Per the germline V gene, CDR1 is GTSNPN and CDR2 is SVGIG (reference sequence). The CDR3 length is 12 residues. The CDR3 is CASRTGGNGYTF. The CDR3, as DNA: TGTGCCAGCCGGACAGGGGGTAATGGCTACACCTTC.

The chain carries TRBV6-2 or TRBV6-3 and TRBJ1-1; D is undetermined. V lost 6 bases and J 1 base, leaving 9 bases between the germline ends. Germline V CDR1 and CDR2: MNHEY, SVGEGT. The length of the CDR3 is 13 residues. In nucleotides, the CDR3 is TGTGCCAGCAGCCCTACAGAGAACACTGAAGCTTTCTTT. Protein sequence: CASSPTENTEAFF.

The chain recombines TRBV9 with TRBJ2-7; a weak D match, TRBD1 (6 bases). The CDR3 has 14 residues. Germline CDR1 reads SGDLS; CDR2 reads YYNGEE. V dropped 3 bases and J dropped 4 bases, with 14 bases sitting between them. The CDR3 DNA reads TGTGCCAGCAGCGCTCAGGGGAGAGGGTACGAGCAGTACTTC. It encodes CASSAQGRGYEQYF.

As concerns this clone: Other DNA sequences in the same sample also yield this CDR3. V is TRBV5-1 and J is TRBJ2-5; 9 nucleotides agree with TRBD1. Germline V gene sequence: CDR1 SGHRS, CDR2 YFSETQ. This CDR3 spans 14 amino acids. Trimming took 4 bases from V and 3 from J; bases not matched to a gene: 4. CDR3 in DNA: TGCGCCAGCAGCCTTTGGACAGGGGAAGAGACCCAGTACTTC. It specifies CASSLWTGEETQYF.

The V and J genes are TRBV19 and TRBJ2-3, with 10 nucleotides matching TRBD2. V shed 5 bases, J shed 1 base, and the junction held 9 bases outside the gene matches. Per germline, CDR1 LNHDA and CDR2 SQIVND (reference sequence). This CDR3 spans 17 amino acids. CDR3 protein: CASSLQSLAGGTDTQYF. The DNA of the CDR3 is TGTGCCAGTAGTCTGCAGTCGCTAGCGGGGGGCACAGATACGCAGTATTTT.

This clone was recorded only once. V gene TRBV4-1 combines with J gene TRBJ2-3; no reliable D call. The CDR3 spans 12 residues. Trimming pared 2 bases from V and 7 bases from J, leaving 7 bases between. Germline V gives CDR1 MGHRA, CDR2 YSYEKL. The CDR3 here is CASSQYGYTQYF. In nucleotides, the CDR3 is TGCGCCAGCAGCCAATACGGTTATACGCAGTATTTT.

In DNA form, the CDR3 reads TGTGCCAGCAGCTTGAGGCGGGATAACTACAATGAGCAGTTCTTC. Translation: CASSLRRDNYNEQFF. The rearrangement links TRBV5-4 to TRBJ2-1, with D perhaps matching TRBD2 (6 bases). This CDR3 has 15 residues. Trimming shortened V by 1 base and J by 3 bases, and 11 bases separated the two germline ends. Germline CDR1 is SGHNT and CDR2 is YYREEE (reference sequence).

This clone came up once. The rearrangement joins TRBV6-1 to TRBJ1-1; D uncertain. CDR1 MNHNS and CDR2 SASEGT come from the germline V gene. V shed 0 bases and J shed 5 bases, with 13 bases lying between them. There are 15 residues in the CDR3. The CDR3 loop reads CASSEAVTLGTEAFF. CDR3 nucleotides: TGTGCCAGCAGTGAAGCCGTCACTCTGGGGACTGAAGCTTTCTTT.

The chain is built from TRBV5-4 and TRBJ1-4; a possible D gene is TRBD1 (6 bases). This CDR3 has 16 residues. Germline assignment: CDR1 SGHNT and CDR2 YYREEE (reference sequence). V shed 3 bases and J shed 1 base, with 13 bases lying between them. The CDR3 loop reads CASSSKAGETNEKLFF. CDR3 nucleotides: TGTGCCAGCAGCTCGAAGGCAGGGGAAACTAATGAAAAACTGTTTTTT.